The present entry profiles one T cell receptor (beta chain) with its context. Its antigen is not known. Data came from immunoSEQ multiplex PCR; TCRdb stores just in-frame clones and leaves some out. Among about 81,000 clones, around 84% were seen once, and the ten largest hold less than 6.5%. Samples with a second dose at about 4 or about 12 weeks were pooled together. The data were taken from a study of T cell responses to AZD1222 COVID-19 vaccine. Overall study results and limits: White British people made up most donors, females outnumbered males, and clonal diversity was possibly underestimated.

The CDR3 sequence is 14 residues long. Germline loops: CDR1 KGHSH, CDR2 LQKENI. The ends were cut back, 2 bases at V and 4 bases at J, with 11 bases in the middle. The gene calls are TRBV18 and TRBJ1-1; D is ambiguous. The specimen was peripheral blood, collected 28 days after the second AZD1222 dose. The receptor's source is an adult who received the AZD1222 COVID-19 vaccine. The CDR3 nucleotides read TGTGCCAGCTCACCAGGGTTGCAAGGCACTGAAGCTTTCTTT. Its protein is CASSPGLQGTEAFF. Together with reference TRBV18 and TRBJ1-1, the CDR3 gives the full variable domain: NAGVMQNPRHLVRRRGQEARLRCSPMKGHSHVYWYRQLPEEGLKFMVYLQKENIIDESGMPKERFSAEFPKEGPSILRIQQVVRGDSAAYFCASSPGLQGTEAFFGQGTRLTVV.